Sequencing of this TCR beta chain was carried out in a study of cytomegalovirus exposure and HLA in healthy donors. For the study at large: According to later analysis, the same platform produced the roughly 130 validation and about 630 first-cohort repertoires.

CDR3 length equals 12 residues. In germline, CDR1 is SGHTA, CDR2 FQGTGA. V was clipped by 5 bases and J by 7 bases, with 11 bases between them. The study drew the donors from its approximately 120-subject validation cohort, separate from the roughly 670-subject first cohort. With regard to this clone: The antigen is undetermined.

The study's findings and limits: Specific recognition of CMV antigens was confirmed in vitro for a few chains (all CMV-associated). The listing of 160 or so TCR beta chains classed them as cytomegalovirus-associated.

Sequencing was performed with immunoSEQ multiplex PCR; in TCRdb, only in-frame clones are kept and a portion is missing. The table includes around 150,000 clones, just under 85% detected once. This receptor was taken from a man between 25 and 39 years old in good health and CMV-seropositive. The material sequenced was PBMCs. The chain uses TRBV7-3 and TRBJ2-5; TRBD1 is a possible D gene (5 bases). The CDR3: CASSLDTGTQYF. CDR3 bases: TGTGCCAGCAGCCTAGATACAGGGACCCAGTACTTC.